This is a list of T cell receptor beta chains from one sample in a study of OX40 agonist ivuxolimab in advanced cancers. Here immunoSEQ multiplex PCR was the method, and the copy in TCRdb shows in-frame clones only, minus some. The profile shows about 79,000 clones, 80% to 95% of them singletons. This specimen was CD4+ or CD8+ T cells sorted from blood, taken in a trial of the OX40 agonist ivuxolimab. These receptors were collected from an adult with an advanced solid tumor such as melanoma, head and neck, liver or kidney cancer. Each CDR3 is given with its conserved first and last residue. Fields, in order: clone size, V gene, J gene, CDR3 protein. Not all rows give a size; the values are once, few, many and, for expanded clones, a class.

clone_size: -
v_call: TRBV2
j_call: TRBJ2-1
cdr3_aa: CASSVFKDNEQFF

clone_size: -
v_call: TRBV30
j_call: TRBJ2-7
cdr3_aa: CAWTQNSYEQYF

clone_size: -
v_call: TRBV7-9
j_call: TRBJ2-7
cdr3_aa: CASSDGTGFLNEQYF

clone_size: -
v_call: TRBV7-2
j_call: TRBJ2-3
cdr3_aa: CASSLAGSSTDTQYF

clone_size: -
v_call: TRBV27
j_call: TRBJ2-5
cdr3_aa: CASSLTPAGSPGQETQYF

clone_size: once
v_call: TRBV2
j_call: TRBJ2-7
cdr3_aa: CASEKVGQGGGEQYF

clone_size: once
v_call: TRBV6-1
j_call: TRBJ1-1
cdr3_aa: CASSESWGQFGRAFF

clone_size: -
v_call: TRBV28
j_call: TRBJ2-7
cdr3_aa: CASHSPGRAYEQYF

clone_size: -
v_call: TRBV6-5
j_call: TRBJ1-5
cdr3_aa: CASSSDRGRGQPQHF

clone_size: -
v_call: TRBV6-5
j_call: TRBJ2-1
cdr3_aa: CASHRPNYNEQFF

clone_size: -
v_call: TRBV25-1
j_call: TRBJ2-5
cdr3_aa: CASSHRQGWFAETQYF

clone_size: -
v_call: TRBV2
j_call: TRBJ2-7
cdr3_aa: CASSDVTPTSAYEQYF

clone_size: -
v_call: TRBV11-3
j_call: TRBJ2-1
cdr3_aa: CASSGGTNMASSYNEQFF

clone_size: -
v_call: TRBV30
j_call: TRBJ1-5
cdr3_aa: CAWSVLQGSNQPQHF

clone_size: -
v_call: TRBV19
j_call: TRBJ1-2
cdr3_aa: CASSAGGLSYGYTF

clone_size: -
v_call: TRBV5-6
j_call: TRBJ1-4
cdr3_aa: CASSLGPGFYANEKLFF